This record concerns one T cell receptor (beta chain) sequence. These data are taken from a study of blood T cell repertoires in COVID-19. In the original analysis: Estimation of nucleated cell counts relied on the amplification of reference gene primers. Clones were read by immunoSEQ multiplex PCR, and TCRdb kept only the in-frame ones, dropping some. D and trimming were read from the DNA, whereas the V and J calls and clone size are those reported in that table. The data contain about 360,000 clones, 70% to 90% of them seen just once; the ten biggest clones take up roughly 2%. Germline V gene lookup returns CDR1 SGHAT and CDR2 FQNNGV. Trimming removed 5 bases from V and 8 bases from J; junction bases left unmatched: 9. The CDR3 consists of 15 residues.

Source material: PBMCs or T cells enriched from blood (not recorded which). The V and J genes are TRBV11-2 and TRBJ2-3; 11 nucleotides line up with TRBD2. The sequence was collected from a man aged 35 to 55 in a cohort exposed to, infected with or recovered from COVID-19 (not recorded which). The CDR3 protein is CASSPTSGSWSTQYF. Here the CDR3 DNA reads TGTGCCAGCAGCCCAACTAGCGGGAGTTGGAGTACGCAGTATTTT. The full variable domain, completed using reference TRBV11-2 and TRBJ2-3, is EAGVAQSPRYKIIEKRQSVAFWCNPISGHATLYWYQQILGQGPKLLIQFQNNGVVDDSQLPKDRFSAERLKGVDSTLKIQPAKLEDSAVYLCASSPTSGSWSTQYFGPGTRLTVL.